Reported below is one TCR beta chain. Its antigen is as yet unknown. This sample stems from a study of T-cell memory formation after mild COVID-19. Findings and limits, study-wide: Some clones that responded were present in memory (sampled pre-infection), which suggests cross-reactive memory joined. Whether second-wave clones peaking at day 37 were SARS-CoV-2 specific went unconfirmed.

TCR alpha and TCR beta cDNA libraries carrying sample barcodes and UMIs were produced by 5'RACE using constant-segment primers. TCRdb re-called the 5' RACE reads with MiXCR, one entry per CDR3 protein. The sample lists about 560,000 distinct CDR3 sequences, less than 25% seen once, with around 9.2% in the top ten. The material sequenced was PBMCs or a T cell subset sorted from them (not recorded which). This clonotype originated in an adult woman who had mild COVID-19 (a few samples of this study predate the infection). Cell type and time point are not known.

CDR3 DNA: TGCGCCAGCAGCCAAGAGGGAAGGGTGGGTGAAAAACTGTTTTTT. It specifies CASSQEGRVGEKLFF. J is TRBJ1-4 and V is TRBV4-1; D is ambiguous. V lost 0 bases, J lost 7 bases, and 12 bases lay in between. The CDR3 is made up of 15 amino acids. The germline V gene has CDR1 MGHRA and CDR2 YSYEKL.